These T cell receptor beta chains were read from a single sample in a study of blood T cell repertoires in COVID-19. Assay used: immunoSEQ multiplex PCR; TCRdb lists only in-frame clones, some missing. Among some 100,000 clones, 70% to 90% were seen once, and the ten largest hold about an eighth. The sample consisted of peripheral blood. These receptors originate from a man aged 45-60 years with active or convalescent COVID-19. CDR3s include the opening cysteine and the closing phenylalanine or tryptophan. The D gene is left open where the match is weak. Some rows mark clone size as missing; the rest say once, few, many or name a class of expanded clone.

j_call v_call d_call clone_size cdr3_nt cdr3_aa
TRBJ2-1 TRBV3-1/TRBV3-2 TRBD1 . TGTGCCAGCAGCCAACAAACCCTGACAGGGGTGATTAATGAGCAGTTCTTC CASSQQTLTGVINEQFF
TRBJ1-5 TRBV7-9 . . TGTGCCAGCAGCCACGACAGGCCCCAGCCCCAGCATTTT CASSHDRPQPQHF
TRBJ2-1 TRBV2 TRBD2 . TGTGCCAGCAGCCGGCATTATAGCGGGAGCTCCTACAATGAGCAGTTCTTC CASSRHYSGSSYNEQFF
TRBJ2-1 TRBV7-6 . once TGTGCCAGCAGCTACGCGGGCCACCCGCGGAATGAGCAGTTCTTC CASSYAGHPRNEQFF
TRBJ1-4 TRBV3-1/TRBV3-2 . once TGTGCCAGCAGCCAAGAAGGAAGCGCAACTAATGAAAAACTGTTTTTT CASSQEGSATNEKLFF
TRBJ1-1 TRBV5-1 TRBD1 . TGCGCCAGCAGCCTCGGACAGGGGAAGGGCACTGAAGCTTTCTTT CASSLGQGKGTEAFF
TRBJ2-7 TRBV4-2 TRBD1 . TGTGCCAGCAGCCAAGCCGGTGGGACAGGGGCCTACGAGCAGTACTTC CASSQAGGTGAYEQYF
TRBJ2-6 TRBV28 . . TGTGCCAGCAGTCTCTCAGGGTCTGGGGCCAACGTCCTGACTTTC CASSLSGSGANVLTF
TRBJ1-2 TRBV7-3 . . TGTGCCAGCAGCTTAAGCCCCGGTCTCTATGGCTACACCTTC CASSLSPGLYGYTF
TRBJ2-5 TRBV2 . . TGTGCCAGCAGTGAGTCGGGTTGGGAGACCCAGTACTTC CASSESGWETQYF
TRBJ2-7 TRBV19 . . TGTGCCAGTAGTATAGACCTAATCCGGGAGCAGTACTTC CASSIDLIREQYF
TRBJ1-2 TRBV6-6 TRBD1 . TGTGCCAGCAGTTCAACGCGGGACAGGGCTCGCGGCTACACCTTC CASSSTRDRARGYTF
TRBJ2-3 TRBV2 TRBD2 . TGTGCCAGCGGTTCTAGCGGGAGCACAGATACGCAGTATTTT CASGSSGSTDTQYF
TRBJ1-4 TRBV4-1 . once TGCGCCAGCAGCCAACTACGGGGTGAAAAACTGTTTTTT CASSQLRGEKLFF
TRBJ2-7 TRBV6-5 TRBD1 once TGTGCCAGCAGTCTCGGGACAGGGGGCTACGAGCAGTACTTC CASSLGTGGYEQYF
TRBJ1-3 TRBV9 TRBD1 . TGTGCCAGCAGCGTAGTAGCGACAGGGGGCTCTGGAAACACCATATATTTT CASSVVATGGSGNTIYF
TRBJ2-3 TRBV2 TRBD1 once TGTGCCAGCAACCGGGACAGGGAGGATACGCAGTATTTT CASNRDREDTQYF
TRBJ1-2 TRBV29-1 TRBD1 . TGCAGCTTAGGACAGGGGGGCTATGGCTACACCTTC CSLGQGGYGYTF
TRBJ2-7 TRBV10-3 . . TGTGCCATCAGTGACTACAATGCGGAATCCTACGAGCAGTACTTC CAISDYNAESYEQYF
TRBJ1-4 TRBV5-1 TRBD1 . TGCGCCAGCAGCTTGGGCCCCCGGGACAGCAGCGAAAAACTGTTTTTT CASSLGPRDSSEKLFF
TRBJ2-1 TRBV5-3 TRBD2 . TGTGCCAGAAGCTTGGCTCCAGCGGGAGGGTGGAATGAGCAGTTCTTC CARSLAPAGGWNEQFF
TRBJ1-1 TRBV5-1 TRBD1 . TGCGCCAGCAGCTTGGGGGGACAGGGGAAAACTGAAGCTTTCTTT CASSLGGQGKTEAFF
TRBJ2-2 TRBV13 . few TGTGCCAGCAGCTTAGACTACCTGACCTCCGGGGAGCTGTTTTTT CASSLDYLTSGELFF
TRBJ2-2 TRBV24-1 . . TGTGCCACCAGTGAGGGGGTGGGGGGAACCGACACCGGGGAGCTGTTTTTT CATSEGVGGTDTGELFF
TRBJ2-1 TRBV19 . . TGTGCCAGTACGAGAAGCGGGCCCTACAATGAGCAGTTCTTC CASTRSGPYNEQFF
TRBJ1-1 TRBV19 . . TGTGCCAGTAGTATAGTGAATACTAACACTGAAGCTTTCTTT CASSIVNTNTEAFF
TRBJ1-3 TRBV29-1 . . TGCAGCGTGACATCCCCCTCTGGAAACACCATATATTTT CSVTSPSGNTIYF
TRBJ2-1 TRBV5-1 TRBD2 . TGCGCCAGCAGCTTGGCGGTAGCGGGGCATGTAAATGAGCAGTTCTTC CASSLAVAGHVNEQFF